This TCR beta chain was captured in a study of T cell responses to AZD1222 COVID-19 vaccine. As for the study in general: Second doses that came at about 4 or about 12 weeks were put together.

Trimming removed 1 base at V and 5 bases at J, with 18 bases between. In germline, CDR1 is SGHTS, CDR2 YDEGEE. The CDR3 contains 17 residues. Of note for this clone: What it recognizes is unknown.

TCRdb's table, derived via immunoSEQ multiplex PCR, lists solely in-frame clones and lacks some. The sample has about 150,000 clones; just under 95% are singletons. Findings and limits, study-wide: There were mostly white British donors and more females than males, and clonal diversity was possibly underestimated.

The chain combines TRBV5-8 with TRBJ2-2; TRBD1 might be the D (6 bases). The receptor comes from an adult in good health. The sequencing here drew on peripheral blood, taken on day 0 of AZD1222 vaccination. CDR3 DNA: TGTGCCAGCAGCTTGACAGGGAAAATCGACAGGACCGGGGAGCTGTTTTTT. This gives the protein CASSLTGKIDRTGELFF.